There are many counts of the clone carrying this T cell receptor (beta chain). Its target is unknown. The data derive from a study of human T cells and chemical hapten exposure. About the study: Chiefly women, the patients showed alopecia areata, totalis or universalis. Study outcomes and limitations: PT1 expanded TCR counts and patch test score were linked, and their correlation was positive. Controls formed significantly fewer large CDR3 similarity clusters than expanded TCRs did.

Via MiXCR, TCRdb re-called the RACE reads, giving one row per CDR3 protein. The sample gives fewer than 80,000 distinct CDR3 sequences, about 9.3% of which show up once; around 6.8% is in the top ten. Time point described: patch test 2, 6 weeks after DPC sensitization. Treatment given: therapeutic diphenylcyclopropenone sensitization with weekly scalp DPC. The source is a woman aged 45 to 65 with alopecia areata. Some clones in this sample may be carry-over from other donors' samples. This specimen was whole blood, taken in connection with sensitization to the hapten diphenylcyclopropenone (DPC).

The CDR3 reads CAISDGLLTDTQYF. The CDR3 nucleotides are TGTGCCATCAGTGATGGTCTCCTCACAGATACGCAGTATTTT. This chain links TRBV10-3 with TRBJ2-3, with no clear D. V was shortened by 3 bases and J by 2 bases, with 9 bases between the two germline ends. Germline-derived CDR1 and CDR2 are ENHRY and SYGVKD. This CDR3 comprises 14 residues.